These T cell receptor beta chains were read from a single sample in a study of blood T cell repertoires in COVID-19. TCRdb keeps only in-frame clones here, not all; method: immunoSEQ multiplex PCR. The sample lists around 60,000 clones; approximately 80% were seen once. Sequencing was done on a sample of peripheral blood. The receptors originated from a human donor in a cohort sampled during active COVID-19. CDR3s include the opening cysteine and the closing phenylalanine or tryptophan. The order of the fields is V gene, clone size, D gene, J gene, CDR3 DNA, CDR3 protein. A D gene is named only where the DNA matches it firmly. Only some rows state a clone size, as once, few, many or a class for expanded clones.

v_call: TRBV18
clone_size: .
d_call: TRBD1
j_call: TRBJ1-6
cdr3_nt: TGTGCCAGCTCACTGGGGGACAGCTCCAATTCACCCCTCCACTTT
cdr3_aa: CASSLGDSSNSPLHF

v_call: TRBV18
clone_size: once
d_call: .
j_call: TRBJ1-1
cdr3_nt: TGTGCCAGCTCCGCGGGGACCAACACTGAAGCTTTCTTT
cdr3_aa: CASSAGTNTEAFF

v_call: TRBV5-1
clone_size: .
d_call: TRBD1
j_call: TRBJ2-7
cdr3_nt: TGCGCCAGCAGCTTGATGGGACAGGGGAACCCCTACGAGCAGTACTTC
cdr3_aa: CASSLMGQGNPYEQYF

v_call: TRBV5-4
clone_size: .
d_call: TRBD2
j_call: TRBJ2-1
cdr3_nt: TGTGCCAGCAGCCGGGGACTAGCGGGGGGGCTTACCCCAGGTGAGCAGTTCTTC
cdr3_aa: CASSRGLAGGLTPGEQFF

v_call: TRBV6-5
clone_size: .
d_call: .
j_call: TRBJ2-1
cdr3_nt: TGTGCCAGCAGTTTCTCTAGCCTGCGTGAGCAGTTCTTC
cdr3_aa: CASSFSSLREQFF

v_call: TRBV7-2
clone_size: .
d_call: .
j_call: TRBJ1-3
cdr3_nt: TGTGCCAGCAGCATCTTTACAGGGGGAAACACCATATATTTT
cdr3_aa: CASSIFTGGNTIYF

v_call: TRBV5-1
clone_size: .
d_call: .
j_call: TRBJ2-5
cdr3_nt: TGCGCCAGCAGCTACCCTGGAGGGTTGCAGGGCCAAGAGACCCAGTACTTC
cdr3_aa: CASSYPGGLQGQETQYF

v_call: TRBV5-4
clone_size: .
d_call: .
j_call: TRBJ2-5
cdr3_nt: TGTGCCAGCAGCTTAGGAGACCTAGCTCGTGGGGAGACCCAGTACTTC
cdr3_aa: CASSLGDLARGETQYF

v_call: TRBV5-1
clone_size: .
d_call: .
j_call: TRBJ1-1
cdr3_nt: TGCGCCAGCAGCTACGGTGGGGGGGCCAACACTGAAGCTTTCTTT
cdr3_aa: CASSYGGGANTEAFF

v_call: TRBV21-1
clone_size: .
d_call: .
j_call: TRBJ2-6
cdr3_nt: TGTGCCAGCGACATTAGAAGGGGGCCTGGTGGGGCCAACGTCCTGACTTTC
cdr3_aa: CASDIRRGPGGANVLTF

v_call: TRBV4-2
clone_size: once
d_call: .
j_call: TRBJ2-1
cdr3_nt: TGTGCCAGCAGCCGCGACTTGTCTAGAACTAATGAGCAGTTCTTC
cdr3_aa: CASSRDLSRTNEQFF

v_call: TRBV19
clone_size: .
d_call: .
j_call: TRBJ1-2
cdr3_nt: TGTGCCAGTAGCCTCTCCTCCCAGGGCTGGTATGGCTACACCTTC
cdr3_aa: CASSLSSQGWYGYTF

v_call: TRBV11-2
clone_size: .
d_call: TRBD2
j_call: TRBJ2-1
cdr3_nt: TGTGCCAGCCGCTCTAACTGGCGGGAGGGCCCGGGGAATGAGCAGTTCTTC
cdr3_aa: CASRSNWREGPGNEQFF

v_call: TRBV19
clone_size: .
d_call: TRBD2
j_call: TRBJ2-5
cdr3_nt: TGTGCCAGTAGTCATCCGGGGGGAGGGCAAGAGACCCAGTACTTC
cdr3_aa: CASSHPGGGQETQYF

v_call: TRBV5-5
clone_size: .
d_call: .
j_call: TRBJ2-1
cdr3_nt: TGTGCCAGCAGCGCCGCTCCCAGGGGCACCAATGAGCAGTTCTTC
cdr3_aa: CASSAAPRGTNEQFF

v_call: TRBV10-3
clone_size: .
d_call: TRBD2
j_call: TRBJ2-5
cdr3_nt: TGTGCCATCAGTGAGACAGCCGGGGGGGAGACCCAGTACTTC
cdr3_aa: CAISETAGGETQYF

v_call: TRBV6-5
clone_size: once
d_call: TRBD1
j_call: TRBJ2-7
cdr3_nt: TGTGCCAGCAGTTACTCCCGGGGACAGATCTACGAGCAGTACTTC
cdr3_aa: CASSYSRGQIYEQYF

v_call: TRBV15
clone_size: .
d_call: TRBD1
j_call: TRBJ2-1
cdr3_nt: TGTGCCACCAGCAGAGATCCCCCGGGACAGGGGAACAATGAGCAGTTCTTC
cdr3_aa: CATSRDPPGQGNNEQFF